Below, 19 T cell receptor beta chains from the same sample are listed, as sequenced in a study of siplizumab effects on memory and regulatory T cells. Sequencing used immunoSEQ multiplex PCR; TCRdb keeps in-frame clones, though not all of them. The profile shows roughly 50,000 clones, 85% to 95% of them singletons. The specimen sequenced was CD8+ T cells sorted from blood. These receptor sequences come from a human donor in good health.

V and J are TRBV29-1 and TRBJ2-7, with 7 bases identical to TRBD2. V shed 2 bases and J 0 bases; nucleotides not matched to a gene: 4. This CDR3 is 14 amino acids long. Germline CDR1 is SQVTM and CDR2 is ANQGSEA. The CDR3 nucleotides are TGCAGCGTTGAAATAGCGGGTAACTCCTACGAGCAGTACTTC. Its translation is CSVEIAGNSYEQYF.

The rearrangement joins TRBV21-1 to TRBJ1-2. TRBV21-1 is deemed a pseudogene. This CDR3 is built from 14 residues. This CDR3 is CASSTLPGFYGYTF. CDR3 nucleotides: TGTGCCAGCAGCACACTCCCGGGATTCTATGGCTACACCTTC.

The chain carries TRBV30 and TRBJ2-1, with no clear D. Germline-derived CDR1 and CDR2 are GTSNPN and SVGIG (reference sequence). The V end lost 3 bases, the J end lost 7 bases, and 7 bases lay between the germline ends. The CDR3 totals 11 residues. CDR3 nucleotide sequence: TGTGCCTGGAGCGAGATAAATGAGCAGTTCTTC. This sequence encodes CAWSEINEQFF.

In this sample, this clone turned up many times. The rearrangement uses TRBV11-3 and TRBJ2-7, with 7 bases lining up with TRBD1. The CDR3 length is 15 residues. From germline, CDR1 is SGHNT and CDR2 YENEEA. The junction had 8 bases not matched to a gene; V was cut back by 5 bases and J by 1 base. In DNA form, the CDR3 reads TGTGCCAGCAGCCTTGACCGGGACAGTTCCTACGAGCAGTACTTC. Translation: CASSLDRDSSYEQYF.

The chain recombines TRBV19 with TRBJ2-2, with D unresolved. CDR1 and CDR2 (germline): LNHDA, SQIVND (reference sequence). Trimming shortened V by 3 bases and J by 5 bases, and 16 bases separated the two germline ends. CDR3 size: 16 residues. CDR3 nucleotides: TGTGCCAGTAGTATTAGGGCCTCTTCACAAACCGGGGAGCTGTTTTTT. Protein product: CASSIRASSQTGELFF.

The chain combines TRBV2 with TRBJ2-2; D assignment may be TRBD1 or TRBD2 (5 bases each). The germline V and J ends were trimmed by 3 bases and 5 bases, with 10 bases remaining between them. The V gene's germline CDR1 is SNHLY and CDR2 FYNNEI. CDR3 length equals 14 residues. The CDR3 sequence is CASSEGVKTGELFF. For the CDR3, the DNA is TGTGCCAGCAGTGAGGGGGTTAAGACCGGGGAGCTGTTTTTT.

This chain's CDR3 is CASSLSISSNQPQHF. The CDR3 bases are TGTGCCAGCAGCTTGTCAATTTCTAGCAATCAGCCCCAGCATTTT. V usage is TRBV5-6 and J usage is TRBJ1-5; unclear D gene. Per germline, CDR1 SGHDT and CDR2 YYEEEE. V lost 1 base to trimming and J lost 0 bases, with 8 bases between them. The CDR3 has 15 residues.

CDR3 in DNA: TGTGCCAGCAGCTTACCCACGGACACTAGGAGCTCCTACGAGCAGTACTTC. Amino acid sequence: CASSLPTDTRSSYEQYF. The V call is TRBV11-2, the J call TRBJ2-7; D may match TRBD1 or TRBD2 (5 bases each). Germline CDR1 reads SGHAT; CDR2 reads FQNNGV. Trimming removed 2 bases at V and 0 bases at J, with 17 bases between. The CDR3 totals 17 residues.

The J gene is TRBJ2-7, the V gene TRBV7-9; D call uncertain. Trimming left V 6 bases short and J 1 base short, with 16 bases between. In germline, CDR1 is SEHNR, CDR2 FQNEAQ (reference sequence). There are 15 residues in the CDR3. CDR3 region: CASSHWDHSSYEQYF. The DNA for the CDR3 is TGTGCCAGCAGTCACTGGGATCACTCGTCCTACGAGCAGTACTTC.

The sample holds one count of this clone. The chain is built from TRBV9 and TRBJ1-1; TRBD1 is a possible D gene (6 bases). The germline gives CDR1 SGDLS, CDR2 YYNGEE. The CDR3 runs 15 residues. V lost 0 bases and J 6 bases, leaving 15 bases between the germline ends. Here the CDR3 reads CASSVVSGVGAEAFF. The CDR3 DNA sequence: TGTGCCAGCAGCGTAGTCTCAGGGGTCGGCGCTGAAGCTTTCTTT.

V is TRBV19 and J is TRBJ2-2; 9 bases agree with TRBD1. Per the germline V gene, CDR1 is LNHDA and CDR2 is SQIVND (reference sequence). CDR3 length equals 16 residues. V was clipped by 3 bases and J by 9 bases; unmatched bases: 11. The CDR3 nucleotides are TGTGCCAGTAGTATCCGGGACAGGGCCTCCGAGTGGGAGCTGTTTTTT. Protein product: CASSIRDRASEWELFF.

The chain is built from TRBV11-1 and TRBJ2-3, with D unclear. CDR1 is SGHAT and CDR2 is FQDESV in the germline V gene (reference sequence). Between the trimmed V and J ends, which lost 0 bases and 4 bases, there was a span of 8 bases. CDR3 length equals 14 residues. CDR3 nucleotide sequence: TGTGCCAGCAGCTTAGCGCCTTCGCCAGATACGCAGTATTTT. Amino acids: CASSLAPSPDTQYF.

The J gene is TRBJ1-5, the V gene TRBV19; possibly TRBD1 for D (6 bases). The CDR3 sequence is 13 residues long. Germline V lookup: CDR1 LNHDA, CDR2 SQIVND (reference sequence). Deletions cut 7 bases from V and 3 bases from J, with 10 bases between. The CDR3 DNA follows: TGTGCCAGTACAGACAGGCACAATCAGCCCCAGCATTTT. Its translation: CASTDRHNQPQHF.

V gene TRBV7-9 combines with J gene TRBJ1-1, with a tentative D call TRBD1 (6 bases). Germline V gene lookup returns CDR1 SEHNR and CDR2 FQNEAQ (reference sequence). The CDR3 length is 19 residues. V was pared by 4 bases and J by 0 bases, with 24 bases between. The DNA for the CDR3 is TGTGCCAGCAGCTCCCCGTATTTGTCCCAGGGGAATATGAACACTGAAGCTTTCTTT. Protein: CASSSPYLSQGNMNTEAFF.

The genes are TRBV11-2 and TRBJ2-1, with 9 bases identical to TRBD2. Trimming took 2 bases from V and 0 from J; bases not matched to a gene: 2. The CDR3 spans 16 residues. CDR1 and CDR2 from the germline V gene are SGHAT and FQNNGV. The CDR3 coding sequence is TGTGCCAGCAGCTTAAGCGGGAGGAGCTCCTACAATGAGCAGTTCTTC. Translated: CASSLSGRSSYNEQFF.

The sample holds a few counts of this clone. V and J are TRBV27 and TRBJ1-5, with unresolved D. CDR1 is MNHEY and CDR2 is SMNVEV in the germline V gene (reference sequence). The CDR3 is 11 residues long. V was pared by 8 bases and J by 1 base, with 3 bases between. The CDR3, as DNA: TGTGCCAGCGGAAGCAATCAGCCCCAGCATTTT. Translation gives CASGSNQPQHF.

This chain connects TRBV7-3 to TRBJ2-5; possibly TRBD2 for D (7 bases). The CDR3 runs to 17 residues. Trimming pared 6 bases from V and 5 bases from J, leaving 25 bases between. Germline V CDR1 and CDR2: SGHTA, FQGTGA. The CDR3 DNA reads TGTGCCAGCAGTCCAGGGGTTCGGGGCGGGAGCGGGGAGACCCAGTACTTC. Encoded protein: CASSPGVRGGSGETQYF. Based on the CDR3 plus reference TRBV7-3 and TRBJ2-5, the full variable domain is GAGVSQTPSNKVTEKGKYVELRCDPISGHTALYWYRQSLGQGPEFLIYFQGTGAADDSGLPNDRFFAVRPEGSVSTLKIQRTERGDSAVYLCASSPGVRGGSGETQYFGPGTRLLVL.

This clone turned up a few times. The J gene is TRBJ1-5, the V gene TRBV18; D is uncertain. Germline CDR1 and CDR2: KGHSH and LQKENI. Trimming took off 2 bases at V and 0 bases at J, with 8 bases between the two ends. This CDR3 is 15 amino acids long. CDR3 in DNA: TGTGCCAGCTCACCAGGAGATTATAGCAATCAGCCCCAGCATTTT. Its protein is CASSPGDYSNQPQHF.

Here the CDR3 DNA reads TGCGCCAGCAGCGCGCGGGGCGAGGACTATGGCTACACCTTC. As protein: CASSARGEDYGYTF. V usage is TRBV5-1 and J usage is TRBJ1-2; TRBD1 is a possible D gene (5 bases). The CDR3 totals 14 residues. CDR1 SGHRS and CDR2 YFSETQ come from the germline V gene. V was cut by 4 bases and J by 3 bases, with 13 bases left in between.